This note documents a single TCR beta chain sequence. Its antigen is not identified. These data belong to a study of T cell repertoires in cytomegalovirus infection. The wider study: Matching HLA type, along with CMV infection, was indicated by public TCR beta signatures. Study findings and constraints: Identification of carriers of CMV plus the relevant HLA was performed using cumulative public TCR beta family frequency. Dominant in the ex vivo response were TCR beta clonotypes restricted by HLA-C and specific for CMV.

In TCRdb, the reads were re-called with MiXCR into one record per CDR3 protein. The sample has roughly 230,000 distinct CDR3 sequences, over 15% seen once. The germline V gene encodes CDR1 SQVTM and CDR2 ANQGSEA. V was trimmed by 4 bases and J by 10 bases, leaving 19 bases between them. The CDR3 is 13 amino acids. The sequenced sample consisted of CD8+ T cells from PBMCs. This chain uses TRBV29-1 with TRBJ2-5; D tentatively reads TRBD1 or TRBD2 (6 bases each). This TCR was sampled from a human donor in good health (CMV status not recorded). Some clones in this sample may be carry-over from other donors' samples. The CDR3 region has the DNA TGCAGCGTTGTGGTTGAGGGGGGAACCGGCCAGTACTTC. This gives the protein CSVVVEGGTGQYF.